This T cell receptor (beta chain) appears in the sequencing data of a study of T cells in Graves' hyperthyroidism and ophthalmopathy. This clonotype was picked up many times. Its specificity is not known. Clinical symptoms, serum thyroxine, TRAb, thyroid ultrasound and orbital computed tomography informed diagnoses. Regions amplified from RNA transcripts were the TCR beta CDR3 regions. Initially, a first-round RT-PCR of the TCR CDR3 employed the HTBI primer set. TCRdb reprocessed the multiplex PCR reads with MiXCR, giving one entry per CDR3 protein. The sample shows fewer than 400,000 distinct CDR3 sequences, over 12% of them seen only once. Study-level points and caveats: Most thyroid clonotypes that were expanded above 0.001 also turned up in blood. Researchers report that a 13 V-J model separated ophthalmopathy from stable hyperthyroidism.

The CDR3 has 13 residues. Germline CDR1 SGHRS, CDR2 YFSETQ. Trimming took off 7 bases at V and 2 bases at J, with 11 bases between the two ends. V gene TRBV5-1 combines with J gene TRBJ2-3, with D tentatively TRBD2 (5 bases). The sample taken for sequencing was blood. This TCR was recovered from a man between 45 and 60 years old with Graves' ophthalmopathy. CDR3 loop: CASGSLATDTQYF. CDR3 DNA: TGCGCCAGCGGGAGTCTAGCCACAGATACGCAGTATTTT.